A selection of T cell receptor beta chains follows, all from one sample in a study of T cell changes during pregnancy in multiple sclerosis. The protocol was immunoSEQ multiplex PCR, while the TCRdb copy is restricted to in-frame clones and leaves out a portion. The sample includes tens of thousands of clones, 80% to 95% seen only once; the top ten take 0.6% to 0.7%. Specimen: CD4+ T cells from peripheral blood mononuclear cells, collected after pregnancy. Every receptor here comes from a female donor with multiple sclerosis, enrolled in a pregnancy study. Each CDR3 is given with its conserved first and last residue. A D gene is named only where the DNA matches it firmly. Where a row states a size, it is once, few, many or the class of an expanded clone; other rows omit it.

V gene,D gene,clone size,J gene,CDR3 protein,CDR3 DNA
TRBV28,-,-,TRBJ2-1,CASTSPRVLYNEQFF,TGTGCCAGCACCTCCCCCAGGGTCCTCTACAATGAGCAGTTCTTC
TRBV2,TRBD1,-,TRBJ2-5,CASTQFGQGQETQYF,TGTGCCAGCACCCAATTCGGACAGGGCCAAGAGACCCAGTACTTC
TRBV27,-,-,TRBJ2-2,CASRSQGGTGELFF,TGTGCCAGCAGGTCACAGGGTGGCACCGGGGAGCTGTTTTTT
TRBV10-3,-,-,TRBJ1-6,CAITQDGNGNSPLHF,TGTGCCATCACTCAAGACGGGAACGGTAATTCACCCCTCCACTTT
TRBV5-6,-,few,TRBJ1-4,CASSLGLPNEKLFF,TGTGCCAGCAGCTTGGGACTTCCGAATGAAAAACTGTTTTTT
TRBV7-3,-,-,TRBJ1-2,CASSLGQGSGGYTF,TGTGCCAGCAGCTTGGGGCAGGGGTCGGGTGGCTACACCTTC
TRBV7-9,-,-,TRBJ1-2,CASSLSAIRTIGYTF,TGTGCCAGCAGCTTAAGTGCGATTCGAACTATTGGCTACACCTTC
TRBV19,-,-,TRBJ1-2,CASPRGGNTF,TGTGCCAGTCCGAGGGGGGGAAATACCTTC
TRBV5-4,-,-,TRBJ2-5,CASGTAQETQYF,TGTGCTAGCGGTACAGCCCAAGAGACCCAGTACTTC
TRBV25-1,TRBD1,-,TRBJ1-2,CASSEYGRGVSGYTF,TGTGCCAGCAGTGAATATGGCAGGGGGGTTTCGGGCTACACCTTC
TRBV9,TRBD1,once,TRBJ2-6,CASSVELGTGHSGANVLTF,TGTGCCAGCAGCGTAGAACTCGGGACAGGGCACTCTGGGGCCAACGTCCTGACTTTC
TRBV6-1,-,-,TRBJ1-2,CASSAGDTNYGYTF,TGTGCCAGCAGTGCGGGAGATACGAACTATGGCTACACCTTC
TRBV7-9,-,-,TRBJ2-7,CASSRIGGEQYF,TGTGCCAGCAGCCGCATTGGCGGCGAGCAGTACTTC
TRBV2,-,once,TRBJ2-7,CASSDPSRGEQYF,TGTGCCAGCAGTGACCCCTCCCGAGGCGAGCAGTACTTC
TRBV19,-,-,TRBJ2-3,CASSIARGSGTQYF,TGTGCCAGTAGTATAGCCAGGGGTTCCGGTACGCAGTATTTT
TRBV4-1,TRBD1,-,TRBJ2-7,CASSNVRRDRGSYEQYF,TGCGCCAGCAGCAACGTCCGACGGGACAGGGGATCCTACGAGCAGTACTTC
TRBV5-1,-,-,TRBJ1-5,CASSLDGGQPQHF,TGCGCCAGCAGCTTAGACGGCGGTCAGCCCCAGCATTTT
TRBV7-2,TRBD2,-,TRBJ2-1,CASSLDGTGGYQQFF,TGTGCCAGCAGCTTAGACGGGACGGGGGGGTACCAGCAGTTCTTC
TRBV7-2,-,-,TRBJ1-4,CASTAWVGVEKLFF,TGTGCCAGCACCGCTTGGGTAGGGGTTGAAAAACTGTTTTTT
TRBV5-6,-,-,TRBJ2-5,CASSILVSGETQYF,TGTGCCAGCAGCATCCTAGTAAGCGGTGAGACCCAGTACTTC
TRBV7-3,TRBD2,-,TRBJ2-1,CASSLAGGTYNEQFF,TGTGCCAGCAGCTTGGCGGGGGGTACCTACAATGAGCAGTTCTTC
TRBV7-3,-,-,TRBJ1-5,CASNSAGFNQPQHF,TGTGCCAGCAACTCCGCAGGTTTTAATCAGCCCCAGCATTTT
TRBV7-8,TRBD1,-,TRBJ1-6,CASSPRPTGGVYNSPLHF,TGTGCCAGCAGCCCTCGCCCGACAGGGGGCGTCTATAATTCACCCCTCCACTTT
TRBV28,TRBD1,-,TRBJ1-5,CASSLGGTGNQPQHF,TGTGCCAGCAGTTTAGGCGGGACAGGGAATCAGCCCCAGCATTTT
TRBV30,-,-,TRBJ2-1,CAWSRPPDEQFF,TGTGCCTGGAGTCGTCCCCCCGATGAGCAGTTCTTC
TRBV4-3,-,-,TRBJ2-2,CASSPIWKGLLNTGELFF,TGCGCCAGCAGCCCCATTTGGAAGGGGCTCCTAAACACCGGGGAGCTGTTTTTT
TRBV2,-,-,TRBJ1-1,CASTRAPGTEAFF,TGTGCCAGCACGAGGGCCCCGGGCACTGAAGCTTTCTTT
TRBV6-6,-,-,TRBJ1-1,CASTPSQNTEAFF,TGTGCCAGCACCCCATCACAGAACACTGAAGCTTTCTTT
TRBV7-9,TRBD1,-,TRBJ1-1,CASSLQGAWTEAFF,TGTGCCAGCAGCTTACAGGGGGCGTGGACTGAAGCTTTCTTT
TRBV29-1,-,-,TRBJ2-1,CSGFGGQASSYNEQFF,TGCAGCGGTTTTGGGGGCCAGGCGAGCTCCTACAATGAGCAGTTCTTC
TRBV10-3,-,-,TRBJ2-7,CATRTVTYEQYF,TGTGCCACCCGAACAGTGACCTACGAGCAGTACTTC
TRBV19,TRBD1,few,TRBJ1-4,CASRDRAEKLFF,TGTGCCAGTCGGGACAGGGCCGAAAAACTGTTTTTT
TRBV5-6,TRBD1,-,TRBJ1-1,CASSWGQVNTEAFF,TGTGCCAGCAGTTGGGGACAGGTCAACACTGAAGCTTTCTTT
TRBV9,-,-,TRBJ1-1,CASSQTGAMNTEAFF,TGTGCCAGCAGCCAGACAGGCGCGATGAACACTGAAGCTTTCTTT
TRBV7-2,TRBD1,-,TRBJ2-5,CASSLFRTGGFGETQYF,TGTGCCAGCAGCTTATTTAGGACAGGGGGCTTCGGAGAGACCCAGTACTTC